Listed here are 2 T cell receptor beta chains from one sample, sequenced in a study of blood T cell repertoires in COVID-19. Measured with immunoSEQ multiplex PCR; TCRdb has only the in-frame clones, and not every one. Among hundreds of thousands of clones listed, around 86% were seen once. What was sequenced was peripheral blood. The source is a woman aged 55-75 years who had recovered from COVID-19.

V and J are TRBV9 and TRBJ2-7; D is possibly TRBD1 (7 bases). Trimming took 0 bases from V and 9 from J, leaving 13 bases between them. This CDR3 is 13 amino acids long. From germline, CDR1 is SGDLS and CDR2 YYNGEE. CDR3 protein: CASSVEGRGVQYF. The DNA of the CDR3 is TGTGCCAGCAGCGTAGAAGGCAGGGGGGTGCAGTACTTC.

The chain employs TRBV6-2 or TRBV6-3 and TRBJ2-1, with 12 bases fitting TRBD2. Trimming took 5 bases from V and 7 from J; bases not matched to a gene: 6. The CDR3 runs 15 residues. In germline, CDR1 is MNHEY, CDR2 SVGEGT. CDR3 loop: CASSPLGLAGNEQFF. The CDR3 nucleotides are TGTGCCAGCAGTCCCCTTGGACTAGCGGGAAATGAGCAGTTCTTC.